Listed here is a single T cell receptor (beta chain). The antigen is undetermined. In the PCR, 60 Vbeta and 13 Jbeta primers were used. The method was immunoSEQ multiplex PCR; TCRdb's version includes in-frame clones alone and lacks a portion of them. The sample yields some 170,000 clones, approximately 80% seen once. V was pared by 5 bases and J by 5 bases, with 9 bases of the junction left unmatched. The CDR3 is made up of 14 amino acids. CDR1 is LNHDA and CDR2 is SQIVND in the germline V gene (reference sequence). The sample is drawn from a study of cytomegalovirus exposure and HLA in healthy donors. Whole-study context: An analysis done earlier identified roughly 120 million unique TCR beta sequences from about 179 million T cells.

Study conclusions and caveats: Using a false discovery rate of 0.05, a later analysis showed that approximately 17,000 TCR beta sequences were associated with HLA alleles. Most sequenced TCRs were rare (though some public TCRs occurred in many donors).

Sample: PBMCs. The receptor's source is a woman in her forties or fifties in good health and CMV-seronegative. The V call is TRBV19, the J call TRBJ2-7; 7 bases are shared with TRBD1. The CDR3 DNA sequence: TGTGCCAGTAGTGTCCCTACAGGGGTGAACGAGCAGTACTTC. Translation: CASSVPTGVNEQYF.